This T cell receptor beta chain was recorded in a study of CD8 T cells in ankylosing spondylitis. This clonotype was seen a few times. The CDR3 runs to 16 residues. V lost 7 bases, J lost 4 bases, and 9 bases stayed unmatched. The germline V gene has CDR1 SQVTM and CDR2 ANQGSEA. Via MiXCR, TCRdb re-called the 5' RACE reads, giving one row per CDR3 protein. This table holds 250,000 to 300,000 distinct CDR3 sequences, 15% to 25% found once. This TCR was recovered from a male donor with ankylosing spondylitis or in good health (not recorded which). This sequence joins TRBV29-1 and TRBJ2-2; 13 nucleotides match TRBD2. Sequencing was carried out using blood, either unsorted or a sorted T cell fraction (not recorded which). The CDR3 spells CSAWTSGGVSTGELFF. The CDR3 bases are TGCAGCGCTTGGACTAGCGGGGGTGTGTCCACCGGGGAGCTGTTTTTT.